This TCR beta chain was captured by sequencing in a study of cytomegalovirus exposure and HLA in healthy donors. Germline V gene sequence: CDR1 SGHNT, CDR2 YYREEE (reference sequence). V was trimmed by 0 bases and J by 9 bases, leaving 13 bases between them. The CDR3 spans 14 residues. The PCR used 60 Vbeta and 13 Jbeta primers. Assay: immunoSEQ multiplex PCR; the TCRdb copy retains only in-frame clones and omits some. The sample lists more than 150,000 clones, approximately 82% seen once, with about 2% in the top ten. The V call is TRBV5-4, the J call TRBJ2-1; possible D gene TRBD1, 6 bases. What was sequenced was PBMCs. The clonotype originates from a woman in her thirties in good health and CMV-seronegative. In DNA, the CDR3 is TGTGCCAGCAGCTTGGAGACAGGTGGCACTGAGCAGTTCTTC. The encoded protein is CASSLETGGTEQFF.